One sample yielded the 25 T cell receptor beta chains listed below, sequenced in a study of T cell responses to AZD1222 COVID-19 vaccine. TCRdb keeps only in-frame clones here, not all; method: immunoSEQ multiplex PCR. Of approximately 150,000 clones in the sample, 80% to 95% are singletons; the top ten hold 1% to 1.5%. Source: peripheral blood, taken 28 days after the second AZD1222 dose. These receptors came from an adult who received the AZD1222 COVID-19 vaccine.

The V and J genes are TRBV9 and TRBJ1-1, with a tentative D call TRBD1 (5 bases). This CDR3 comprises 15 residues. Per the germline V gene, CDR1 is SGDLS and CDR2 is YYNGEE. V gave up 0 bases and J gave up 1 base, with 10 bases separating them. The chain's CDR3 is CASSVEDTSNTEAFF. The CDR3 bases are TGTGCCAGCAGCGTAGAGGACACTTCGAACACTGAAGCTTTCTTT.

The chain links TRBV3-1 (or the pseudogene TRBV3-2) to TRBJ1-3; TRBD1 matches at 11 bases. V was pared by 5 bases and J by 8 bases, with 5 bases of the junction left unmatched. Germline V gene lookup returns CDR1 LGHDT and CDR2 YNNKEL (reference sequence). The CDR3 loop spans 14 amino acids. The CDR3 coding sequence is TGTGCCAGCAGCTTCCCGGGACAGGGGGACACCATATATTTT. As protein: CASSFPGQGDTIYF.

This chain joins TRBV14 and TRBJ2-3; TRBD2 matches 15 bases. Germline V gives CDR1 SGHDN, CDR2 FVKESK. This CDR3 contains 19 residues. J lost 3 bases, V lost 0 bases, and 7 bases had no gene match. CDR3 region: CASSQDLEGLAGGTDTQYF. In DNA form, the CDR3 reads TGTGCCAGCAGCCAAGATCTTGAGGGACTAGCGGGGGGTACAGATACGCAGTATTTT.

The J gene is TRBJ2-7, the V gene TRBV5-1; 9 nucleotides agree with TRBD1. V gave up 4 bases and J gave up 3 bases; unmatched junction bases: 8. CDR3 length: 15 amino acids. Per germline, CDR1 SGHRS and CDR2 YFSETQ. The CDR3 DNA reads as TGCGCCAGCAGCCCGTTGGACAGGGGAGGCTACGAGCAGTACTTC. This codes for CASSPLDRGGYEQYF.

This chain uses TRBV18 with TRBJ2-2; D unresolved. Between the trimmed V and J ends, which lost 1 base and 1 base, there was a span of 1 base. This CDR3 contains 13 residues. The germline gives CDR1 KGHSH, CDR2 LQKENI. The CDR3: CASSPRNTGELFF. The CDR3 DNA reads TGTGCCAGCTCACCACGGAACACCGGGGAGCTGTTTTTT.

The chain has TRBV6-1 and TRBJ2-1; D could derive from TRBD1 or TRBD2 (5 bases each). The V gene's germline CDR1 is MNHNS and CDR2 SASEGT. Trimming pared 4 bases from V and 4 bases from J, leaving 17 bases between. This CDR3 has 16 amino acids. CDR3 DNA sequence: TGTGCCAGCAGTGTTTCTAGCTCGGGGACGTACAATGAGCAGTTCTTC. Its protein is CASSVSSSGTYNEQFF.

In regard to this clone: This same CDR3 is encoded by further DNA sequences in the sample. J is TRBJ1-1 and V is TRBV5-4; D possibly corresponds to TRBD1 (6 bases). V gave up 4 bases and J gave up 4 bases, with 14 bases separating them. Germline-derived CDR1 and CDR2 are SGHNT and YYREEE (reference sequence). The CDR3 is made up of 14 amino acids. The CDR3 nucleotides read TGTGCCAGCAGCCTGGACAGTACTGGCACTGAAGCTTTCTTT. It codes for CASSLDSTGTEAFF.

This chain links TRBV6-6 with TRBJ2-3; D ambiguous. This CDR3 is 13 amino acids long. The germline V gene encodes CDR1 MNHNY and CDR2 SVGAGI (reference sequence). Deletions cut 11 bases from V and 1 base from J, with 13 bases between. The CDR3, as DNA: TGTGCCGGCTCAAGGAGCGGCACAGATACGCAGTATTTT. It encodes CAGSRSGTDTQYF.

The rearrangement links TRBV5-4 to TRBJ1-3; 9 bases fit TRBD1. CDR3 size: 19 residues. Germline lookup yields CDR1 SGHNT and CDR2 YYREEE (reference sequence). The V and J ends lost 4 bases and 0 bases, in that order; junction bases with no gene match: 14. The CDR3 protein is CASSPGGGTGTYSGNTIYF. CDR3 sequence (DNA): TGTGCCAGCAGCCCCGGGGGGGGGACAGGGACATACTCTGGAAACACCATATATTTT. The full variable domain, its missing parts supplied by reference TRBV5-4 and TRBJ1-3, is ETGVTQSPTHLIKTRGQQVTLRCSSQSGHNTVSWYQQALGQGPQFIFQYYREEENGRGNFPPRFSGLQFPNYSSELNVNALELDDSALYLCASSPGGGTGTYSGNTIYFGEGSWLTVV.

This chain uses TRBV4-2 with TRBJ2-2; D might be TRBD2 (7 bases). The CDR3 consists of 18 residues. Germline CDR1 reads LGHNA; CDR2 reads YNFKEQ. Between the trimmed V and J ends, which lost 0 bases and 5 bases, there was a span of 19 bases. This CDR3 reads CASSQDHIVGGQTGELFF. The CDR3 DNA reads as TGTGCCAGCAGCCAAGATCATATTGTGGGGGGGCAGACCGGGGAGCTGTTTTTT.

In regard to this clone: Other DNA sequences of this sample code for an identical CDR3. The chain uses TRBV14 and TRBJ2-3; no firm D call. The CDR3 contains 13 residues. In germline, CDR1 is SGHDN, CDR2 FVKESK. V lost 3 bases to trimming and J lost 3 bases, with 7 bases between them. The CDR3 sequence: CASSQLGTDTQYF. The CDR3 nucleotides read TGTGCCAGCAGCCAGCTAGGGACAGATACGCAGTATTTT.

The chain employs TRBV21-1 and TRBJ1-2. TRBV21-1 is noted as a pseudogene. This CDR3 spans 16 amino acids. The CDR3 sequence: CASSQFKGEKGDGYTF. CDR3 in DNA: TGTGCCAGCAGCCAATTTAAAGGGGAGAAGGGCGATGGCTACACCTTC.

This clone has just one count. The chain combines TRBV5-1 with TRBJ1-6; weak D call: TRBD1 (5 bases). The CDR3 is 15 residues long. The V end lost 4 bases, the J end lost 3 bases, and 11 bases lay between the germline ends. Germline assignment: CDR1 SGHRS and CDR2 YFSETQ. The CDR3 DNA reads as TGCGCCAGCAGCCTGGACATTAACTATAATTCACCCCTCCACTTT. Protein product: CASSLDINYNSPLHF. The full variable domain, in which reference TRBV5-1 and TRBJ1-6 provide the parts outside the CDR3, is KAGVTQTPRYLIKTRGQQVTLSCSPISGHRSVSWYQQTPGQGLQFLFEYFSETQRNKGNFPGRFSGRQFSNSRSEMNVSTLELGDSALYLCASSLDINYNSPLHFGNGTRLTVT.

The J gene is TRBJ2-3, the V gene TRBV6-1; 9 bases align to TRBD2. The CDR3 loop spans 14 amino acids. The germline V gene encodes CDR1 MNHNS and CDR2 SASEGT. Trimming took 3 bases from V and 3 from J; bases not matched to a gene: 1. The CDR3 sequence is CASSDGLATDTQYF. The CDR3 bases are TGTGCCAGCAGTGACGGACTAGCGACAGATACGCAGTATTTT.

This chain uses TRBV25-1 with TRBJ2-7; 10 nucleotides agree with TRBD1. Germline CDR1 reads MGHDK; CDR2 reads SYGVNS. This CDR3 has 14 residues. V was pared by 6 bases and J by 5 bases, with 7 bases of the junction left unmatched. CDR3: CASRSGDRGHEQYF. CDR3 nucleotides: TGTGCCAGCAGGAGTGGGGACAGGGGCCACGAGCAGTACTTC.

In DNA, the CDR3 is TGTGCCAGTAGTCACGCCCGCCCCGCTCCGGGACAGGGGGCCACAGGCAATCAGCCCCAGCATTTT. Translating it yields CASSHARPAPGQGATGNQPQHF. This chain joins TRBV19 and TRBJ1-5; 12 positions agree with TRBD1. Germline CDR1 and CDR2: LNHDA and SQIVND (reference sequence). The junction had 22 bases not matched to a gene; V was cut back by 5 bases and J by 2 bases. The CDR3 spans 22 residues.

The chain uses TRBV19 and TRBJ2-7, with D possibly being TRBD2 (6 bases). Trimming shortened V by 8 bases and J by 2 bases, and 10 bases separated the two germline ends. The CDR3 contains 12 residues. Germline V lookup: CDR1 LNHDA, CDR2 SQIVND (reference sequence). CDR3 nucleotides: TGTGCCAGTGGGACTTATACCTACGAGCAGTACTTC. Translation: CASGTYTYEQYF.

The gene calls are TRBV27 and TRBJ1-3; no reliable D call. CDR3 length: 14 residues. Germline V gene sequence: CDR1 MNHEY, CDR2 SMNVEV (reference sequence). V shed 1 base and J shed 0 bases, with 4 bases lying between them. The CDR3 spells CASSLYSSGNTIYF. Written as DNA, the CDR3 is TGTGCCAGCAGTTTATACAGCTCTGGAAACACCATATATTTT.

This clone was picked up one time. The rearrangement uses TRBV30 and TRBJ1-5; D is undetermined. V lost 2 bases to trimming and J lost 6 bases, with 17 bases between them. This CDR3 is built from 15 residues. Looked up from germline, CDR1 is GTSNPN and CDR2 is SVGIG (reference sequence). The CDR3 is CAWSTPGLAGQPQHF. The CDR3 DNA follows: TGTGCCTGGAGTACCCCAGGACTAGCGGGTCAGCCCCAGCATTTT.

The chain has TRBV28 and TRBJ1-6; D perhaps matches TRBD1 (5 bases). This CDR3 has 16 residues. Germline V lookup: CDR1 MDHEN, CDR2 SYDVKM. The V end lost 4 bases, the J end lost 7 bases, and 17 bases lay between the germline ends. This chain's CDR3 is CASSSLDGGRNSPLHF. In DNA form, the CDR3 reads TGTGCCAGCAGTTCCCTAGACGGGGGGAGGAATTCACCCCTCCACTTT.

V and J are TRBV24-1 and TRBJ2-6; D possibly uses TRBD1 or TRBD2 (5 bases each). The germline gives CDR1 KGHDR, CDR2 SFDVKD. The CDR3 totals 20 residues. The germline V and J ends were trimmed by 3 bases and 0 bases, with 20 bases remaining between them. CDR3 in DNA: TGTGCCACCAGTGATGTACCCGGGACCCCAGGAGGCTCTGGGGCCAACGTCCTGACTTTC. The encoded protein is CATSDVPGTPGGSGANVLTF.

The gene calls are TRBV15 and TRBJ1-2, with 7 bases identical to TRBD1. The CDR3 totals 15 residues. The V gene's germline CDR1 is LNHNV and CDR2 YYDKDF (reference sequence). Trimming took 5 bases from V and 0 from J; bases not matched to a gene: 6. The CDR3 DNA reads as TGTGCCACCAGCGGCGGACAGGAAACTAACTATGGCTACACCTTC. Protein: CATSGGQETNYGYTF.

This chain uses TRBV2 with TRBJ1-1, with D possibly TRBD1 on 6 matching bases. The CDR3 consists of 14 residues. V lost 2 bases and J 0 bases, leaving 7 bases between the germline ends. Germline V gives CDR1 SNHLY, CDR2 FYNNEI. This CDR3 reads CASSESGVNTEAFF. The DNA of the CDR3 is TGTGCCAGCAGTGAATCAGGGGTGAACACTGAAGCTTTCTTT.

This rearrangement joins TRBV7-2 to TRBJ1-2; D is ambiguous. The germline V gene encodes CDR1 SGHTA and CDR2 FQGNSA. Trimming left V 4 bases short and J 1 base short, with 13 bases between. The length of the CDR3 is 15 residues. CDR3 residues: CASSSRRGINYGYTF. The CDR3 nucleotides are TGTGCCAGCAGCTCCCGCCGGGGTATTAACTATGGCTACACCTTC.

The chain employs TRBV11-2 and TRBJ2-2; D uncertain. The CDR3 runs 14 residues. Deletions cut 0 bases from V and 2 bases from J, with 4 bases between. Per the germline V gene, CDR1 is SGHAT and CDR2 is FQNNGV. The CDR3 here is CASSLEPNTGELFF. Written as DNA, the CDR3 is TGTGCCAGCAGCTTAGAGCCTAACACCGGGGAGCTGTTTTTT.